Each of the 26 T cell receptor beta chains below was sequenced from the same sample in a study of monozygotic twins with inflammatory bowel disease (dated by TCRdb to about 2019). Library method: 5' RACE. Sequencing instrument: Illumina HiSeq 2500. After reprocessing by TCRdb, each CDR3 protein sequence is one entry, and no DNA is given. This sample's table carries around 100,000 distinct CDR3 sequences. The ten largest clones capture around 1.9% of the sample. The sample was blood. The receptors were gathered from a human donor with ulcerative colitis or Crohn's disease, or a healthy co-twin of an affected twin (not recorded which).

The chain recombines TRBV11-2 with TRBJ2-6; TCRdb returns TRBD1, unconfirmable since there is no DNA. From germline, CDR1 is SGHAT and CDR2 FQNNGV. The CDR3 runs to 17 residues. CDR3 residues: CASSLRDRTSGANVLTF.

The J gene is TRBJ1-3, the V gene TRBV12-3 or TRBV12-4. CDR3 length: 15 residues. CDR3 in amino acids: CASSLGLLSGNTIYF.

This chain's CDR3 is CASSYSLLAGGLSSYNEQFF. The chain couples TRBV6-2 or TRBV6-3 to TRBJ2-1; the TRBD2 assignment by TCRdb is unverifiable without DNA. From germline, CDR1 is MNHEY and CDR2 SVGEGT. This CDR3 has 20 amino acids.

The rearrangement links TRBV7-2 to TRBJ1-5; TCRdb returns TRBD1, unconfirmable since there is no DNA. The germline gives CDR1 SGHTA, CDR2 FQGNSA. The CDR3 runs to 18 residues. The CDR3 spells CASSLPRSRSWGNQPQHF. Full variable domain (rest looked up from reference TRBV7-2 and TRBJ1-5): GAGVSQSPSNKVTEKGKDVELRCDPISGHTALYWYRQSLGQGLEFLIYFQGNSAPDKSGLPSDRFSAERTGGSVSTLTIQRTQQEDSAVYLCASSLPRSRSWGNQPQHFGDGTRLSIL.

The chain has TRBV29-1 and TRBJ1-1. The CDR3 covers 11 residues. Germline V gene sequence: CDR1 SQVTM, CDR2 ANQGSEA. CDR3 region: CSGGWGTEAFF.

This chain connects TRBV20-1 to TRBJ2-2; TCRdb outputs TRBD2, but without DNA this stays unchecked. Germline-derived CDR1 and CDR2 are DFQATT and SNEGSKA (reference sequence). This CDR3 has 16 amino acids. CDR3 protein: CSAPRGGRAHAGELFF.

The chain joins TRBV5-1 to TRBJ2-1; the TCRdb D gene call, TRBD2, has no DNA to confirm it. The CDR3 covers 14 residues. CDR1 and CDR2 from the germline V gene are SGHRS and YFSETQ. The CDR3 is CASSFSLAENEQFF.

The chain uses TRBV7-2 and TRBJ1-6; TCRdb calls TRBD1, which cannot be checked without DNA. The CDR3 spans 14 residues. Germline V CDR1 and CDR2: SGHTA, FQGNSA. This CDR3 is CASSQDRGNSPLHF.

The V gene is TRBV20-1, the J gene TRBJ2-5. CDR3 length: 13 amino acids. CDR1 and CDR2 from the germline V gene are DFQATT and SNEGSKA (reference sequence). CDR3 in amino acids: CSAKNNVGETQYF.

The chain joins TRBV5-4 to TRBJ1-2; the TCRdb D gene call, TRBD1, has no DNA to confirm it. This CDR3 contains 15 residues. Per germline, CDR1 SGHNT and CDR2 YYREEE (reference sequence). The CDR3 is CASSSPTGSHYGYTF.

This chain links TRBV12-3 or TRBV12-4 with TRBJ2-7; the D gene TCRdb calls, TRBD1, cannot be checked with no DNA. This CDR3 is built from 12 residues. CDR3: CASSPGSYEQYF.

V is TRBV18 and J is TRBJ2-7; TCRdb picks TRBD1, but there is no DNA to check that call. Germline CDR1 is KGHSH and CDR2 is LQKENI. The CDR3 is 13 residues long. The CDR3 is CASSPLDRYEQYF.

The chain has TRBV7-2 and TRBJ2-7; the D gene TCRdb calls, TRBD1, cannot be checked with no DNA. The CDR3 consists of 17 residues. Germline V gene lookup returns CDR1 SGHTA and CDR2 FQGNSA. The CDR3: CASSLGQYGTGIAEQYF.

This sequence joins TRBV11-1 and TRBJ2-1; TCRdb's D gene call, TRBD2, goes unchecked for lack of DNA. The CDR3 runs to 15 residues. Germline lookup yields CDR1 SGHAT and CDR2 FQDESV (reference sequence). The CDR3 reads CASSLPGLGPYEQFF.

This chain connects TRBV18 to TRBJ2-3; TCRdb lists TRBD2, though no DNA is available to test this call. The germline V gene has CDR1 KGHSH and CDR2 LQKENI. The CDR3 totals 17 residues. The CDR3: CASSANLAGGPIDTQYF.

V is TRBV30 and J is TRBJ2-7. This CDR3 region has 12 residues. Germline V gene lookup returns CDR1 GTSNPN and CDR2 SVGIG (reference sequence). The chain's CDR3 is CAWTGGYHEQYF.

The chain joins TRBV12-2 to TRBJ2-3; TCRdb calls TRBD2, which cannot be checked without DNA. TRBV12-2 is noted as a pseudogene. The CDR3 covers 16 residues. The CDR3: CARGKRLAMSTDTQYF.

This sequence joins TRBV20-1 and TRBJ2-7; TCRdb's D call of TRBD2 is untestable without DNA. Germline V gives CDR1 DFQATT, CDR2 SNEGSKA (reference sequence). There are 14 residues in the CDR3. The CDR3 here is CSATTSGRFYEQYF.

The chain uses TRBV29-1 and TRBJ2-1. From germline, CDR1 is SQVTM and CDR2 ANQGSEA. The CDR3 contains 11 residues. The CDR3 sequence is CSFSYYNEQFF.

The chain combines TRBV7-9 with TRBJ2-3; the TCRdb D gene call, TRBD1, has no DNA to confirm it. This CDR3 has 16 amino acids. Germline values: CDR1 SEHNR, CDR2 FQNEAQ (reference sequence). The CDR3 reads CASSLAGTRNTDTQYF.

J is TRBJ1-5 and V is TRBV20-1; TCRdb calls TRBD1, which cannot be checked without DNA. Per the germline V gene, CDR1 is DFQATT and CDR2 is SNEGSKA (reference sequence). The CDR3 sequence is 15 residues long. The CDR3 here is CSARDRDRGFQPQHF.

This chain joins TRBV7-2 and TRBJ2-1; without DNA, the TCRdb call of TRBD1 cannot be checked. Germline V gene data show CDR1 as SGHTA and CDR2 as FQGNSA. The length of the CDR3 is 11 residues. This chain's CDR3 is CASSNRAEQFF.

This chain joins TRBV28 and TRBJ2-1; the TRBD1 assignment by TCRdb is unverifiable without DNA. CDR3 length equals 13 residues. The germline gives CDR1 MDHEN, CDR2 SYDVKM. The CDR3 loop reads CASSLPLYNEQFF.

This chain connects TRBV29-1 to TRBJ2-7. The V gene's germline CDR1 is SQVTM and CDR2 ANQGSEA. The CDR3 totals 12 residues. The CDR3 loop is CSAGQSSYEQYF.

The chain couples TRBV6-5 to TRBJ2-1; TCRdb names TRBD2, which stays unverified in the absence of DNA. Germline loops: CDR1 MNHEY, CDR2 SVGAGI. The CDR3 is 18 amino acids. This chain's CDR3 is CASSYPRLAGEVYNEQFF.

The chain has TRBV20-1 and TRBJ2-3. The CDR3 contains 15 residues. The V gene's germline CDR1 is DFQATT and CDR2 SNEGSKA (reference sequence). The chain's CDR3 is CSAVDGDSSTDTQYF.